This TCR beta chain derives from a study of CXCR3-negative and CXCR3-positive naive CD8 T cells. Germline V CDR1 and CDR2: DFQATT, SNEGSKA (reference sequence). The CDR3 consists of 16 residues. As for this clonotype: The antigen is unknown.

Study-wide findings and caveats: Greater hydrophobicity was found in TRB CDR3s of CXCR3-positive naive cells than of CXCR3-negative naive cells.

5' RACE with UMI labels generated the TRB cDNA libraries. Using the 5' RACE reads, TCRdb records one entry per CDR3 protein without DNA. Its table records approximately 48,000 distinct CDR3 sequences. This TCR was sampled from a human donor in good health. Some clones in this sample may be carry-over from other donors' samples. Sequenced sample: naive CXCR3+ CD8+ T cells from blood. Described subset: CD45RO-CCR7+CD27+CD95- naive CD8+ T cells expressing CXCR3 (TNR3+). The genes are TRBV20-1 and TRBJ2-7; the TRBD1 assignment by TCRdb is unverifiable without DNA. Here the CDR3 reads CSARDISTVITYEQYF.